Presented here are 9 T cell receptor beta chains from one specimen sequenced in a study of cytomegalovirus exposure and HLA in healthy donors. The PCR ran on 60 Vbeta and 13 Jbeta primers. The method was immunoSEQ multiplex PCR; TCRdb's version includes in-frame clones alone and lacks a portion of them. The sample holds 180,000 or so clones, roughly 8.7% seen once. The material sequenced was PBMCs. These receptors all stem from a woman aged 25 to 45 in good health and CMV-seropositive.

This chain uses TRBV20-1 with TRBJ2-1, with D tentatively TRBD1 (5 bases). The CDR3 covers 10 residues. CDR1 and CDR2 from the germline V gene are DFQATT and SNEGSKA (reference sequence). Trimming stripped 5 bases from V and 10 bases from J, with 9 bases between. The CDR3 nucleotides are TGCAGTGCTCTTCGGACAGAGCAGTTCTTC. Amino acids: CSALRTEQFF.

This rearrangement joins TRBV19 to TRBJ2-7; 14 nucleotides align to TRBD2. The CDR3 runs 15 residues. Trimming at V came to 3 bases and at J to 5 bases, leaving 3 bases not matched to a gene. CDR1 is LNHDA, CDR2 SQIVND, per germline (reference sequence). CDR3 sequence: CASSMLTSGRDEQYF. DNA of the CDR3: TGTGCCAGTAGTATGTTGACTAGCGGGAGGGACGAGCAGTACTTC.

In this sample, this clone turned up a few times. The CDR3 DNA reads TGCGCCAGCAGCTCCCGACTAGCGGGAGAAGAGACCCAGTACTTC. This gives the protein CASSSRLAGEETQYF. The J gene is TRBJ2-5, the V gene TRBV4-1; 12 bases agree with TRBD2. Germline assignment: CDR1 MGHRA and CDR2 YSYEKL. CDR3 length equals 15 residues. V lost 5 bases and J lost 3; bases outside the gene matches: 4.

This clone was counted only a few times. CDR3 sequence: CATSRVLGQGARELFF. CDR3 coding DNA: TGTGCCACCAGCAGAGTTCTTGGACAGGGGGCGCGGGAGCTGTTTTTT. The chain is built from TRBV15 and TRBJ2-2; 11 bases map to TRBD1. Germline V lookup: CDR1 LNHNV, CDR2 YYDKDF (reference sequence). This CDR3 region has 16 residues. Germline trimming cut 1 base from V and 9 bases from J; bases unmatched to any gene: 7.

A few counts support this clone. The chain joins TRBV5-1 to TRBJ1-1; 7 positions match TRBD1. V dropped 0 bases and J dropped 3; count of bases not matched to a gene: 5. The CDR3 has 15 amino acids. Germline V gene data show CDR1 as SGHRS and CDR2 as YFSETQ. The CDR3, as DNA: TGCGCCAGCAGCTTGGCCGACAGGGATGACACTGAAGCTTTCTTT. The encoded protein is CASSLADRDDTEAFF. Variable domain in full (rest from reference TRBV5-1 and TRBJ1-1): KAGVTQTPRYLIKTRGQQVTLSCSPISGHRSVSWYQQTPGQGLQFLFEYFSETQRNKGNFPGRFSGRQFSNSRSEMNVSTLELGDSALYLCASSLADRDDTEAFFGQGTRLTVV.

Worth noting for this clone: Other DNA sequences in the same sample also yield this CDR3. The rearrangement joins TRBV5-1 to TRBJ2-7; 12 positions agree with TRBD2. Germline values: CDR1 SGHRS, CDR2 YFSETQ. This CDR3 is 15 amino acids long. Losses at the gene ends were 2 bases for V and 6 bases for J; bases not matched to a gene: 6. CDR3 in DNA: TGCGCCAGCAGCTTATCCCTGACTAGCGGGGGCGAGCAGTACTTC. Translation: CASSLSLTSGGEQYF.

The table lists this clone with a few counts. This chain links TRBV6-5 with TRBJ2-2; 9 nucleotides match TRBD2. Germline CDR1 reads MNHEY; CDR2 reads SVGAGI. The V segment lost 8 bases and the J segment 1 base; nucleotides outside the gene matches: 2. This CDR3 is 14 amino acids long. CDR3 bases: TGTGCCAGCCGAGCGGGAGGGAACACCGGGGAGCTGTTTTTT. Protein: CASRAGGNTGELFF.

The V call is TRBV11-2, the J call TRBJ1-2, with D possibly TRBD1 on 6 matching bases. This CDR3 region has 14 residues. Germline V gene sequence: CDR1 SGHAT, CDR2 FQNNGV. V was cut by 2 bases and J by 5 bases, with 12 bases left in between. This CDR3 reads CASSLRQDKYGYTF. CDR3 DNA: TGTGCCAGCAGCTTACGACAGGATAAGTATGGCTACACCTTC.

The V and J genes are TRBV5-4 and TRBJ1-1; D perhaps matches TRBD1 (5 bases). CDR3 length: 14 residues. The germline V gene has CDR1 SGHNT and CDR2 YYREEE (reference sequence). Trimming cost V 4 bases and J 8 bases, with 18 bases left between them. The CDR3 here is CASSPGGIGMEAFF. The CDR3 DNA is TGTGCCAGCAGCCCCGGGGGTATAGGGATGGAAGCTTTCTTT.